Below are 18 T cell receptor beta chains sequenced from a single sample in a study of molecular identifiers for immune sequencing clone quantification. MiXCR, applied by TCRdb to the PCR reads, yields one record per CDR3 protein. The sample lists over 600,000 distinct CDR3 sequences; just under 20% were seen once. The sequencing input was naive CD8+ T cells from blood, with Jurkat cell RNA spiked in. This sample's subset: FACS-sorted CD8+CD4-CCR7+CD45RA+ naive T cells. These receptors came from a human donor in good health. Some libraries in this study had Jurkat cell RNA spiked in.

This clonotype was counted ten times or more. The V and J genes are TRBV6-5 and TRBJ2-7; D remains unclear. The CDR3 sequence is 15 residues long. Germline CDR1 is MNHEY and CDR2 is SVGAGI. V was pared by 6 bases and J by 2 bases, with 17 bases between. The chain's CDR3 is CASSSPNSFPYEQYF. CDR3 bases: TGTGCCAGCAGCTCCCCCAACAGTTTCCCCTACGAGCAGTACTTC.

This clonotype was found many times. The genes are TRBV6-4 and TRBJ2-1; 8 positions match TRBD2. The CDR3 has 15 residues. V gave up 3 bases and J gave up 9 bases; unmatched junction bases: 10. In germline, CDR1 is MRHNA, CDR2 SNTAGT. CDR3 DNA sequence: TGTGCCAGCAGTGAATACGGGGGGGCCGGAGTTGAGCAGTTCTTC. Protein product: CASSEYGGAGVEQFF.

Many counts were recorded for this clonotype. The genes are TRBV9 and TRBJ1-6; no clear D gene. Trimming removed 5 bases from V and 9 bases from J, with 9 bases in between. The CDR3 consists of 12 residues. Germline V gene lookup returns CDR1 SGDLS and CDR2 YYNGEE. The CDR3 sequence: CASSQGGSPLHF. CDR3 DNA sequence: TGTGCCAGCAGTCAAGGAGGTTCACCCCTCCACTTT.

In its sample, this clonotype was seen a few times. CDR3 amino acids: CSVELPGQDPYEQYF. Here the CDR3 DNA reads TGCAGCGTTGAGCTACCGGGACAGGACCCCTACGAGCAGTACTTC. J is TRBJ2-7 and V is TRBV29-1; 8 positions match TRBD1. This CDR3 is 15 amino acids long. CDR1 SQVTM and CDR2 ANQGSEA come from the germline V gene. After removal of 3 bases from V and 2 bases from J, the junction contained 9 bases not matched to a gene.

This clonotype was found a few times. J is TRBJ1-2 and V is TRBV27, with 7 bases lining up with TRBD1. CDR3 length: 17 amino acids. V lost 6 bases and J lost 2; bases outside the gene matches: 15. Germline V gene lookup returns CDR1 MNHEY and CDR2 SMNVEV (reference sequence). The CDR3 DNA is TGTGCCAGCAGCCAGATCCCTAACAGGGGTTGGAACTATGGCTACACCTTC. Encoded protein: CASSQIPNRGWNYGYTF.

Many counts were recorded for this clonotype. This chain links TRBV4-1 with TRBJ2-5; D gene uncertain. Germline V lookup: CDR1 MGHRA, CDR2 YSYEKL. The V gene lost 0 bases and the J gene lost 2 bases, with 7 bases spanning the gap. The length of the CDR3 is 14 residues. The CDR3, as DNA: TGCGCCAGCAGCCAAGATCACCAACAAGAGACCCAGTACTTC. Translating gives CASSQDHQQETQYF.

This clonotype turned up a few times. CDR3 region: CASSSRAYNEQFF. CDR3 in DNA: TGTGCCAGCAGCTCTCGGGCCTACAATGAGCAGTTCTTC. The chain is built from TRBV7-6 and TRBJ2-1; D is ambiguous. This CDR3 comprises 13 residues. V lost 4 bases to trimming and J lost 2 bases, with 6 bases between them. The germline V gene has CDR1 SGHVS and CDR2 FNYEAQ.

Many counts were recorded for this clonotype. V gene TRBV4-1 combines with J gene TRBJ1-5; maybe TRBD1 (5 bases). In germline, CDR1 is MGHRA, CDR2 YSYEKL. The CDR3 runs to 15 residues. The V gene lost 3 bases and the J gene lost 6 bases, with 15 bases spanning the gap. This chain's CDR3 is CASSQGPSSGQPQHF. The CDR3 DNA sequence: TGCGCCAGCAGCCAGGGGCCCTCTTCGGGTCAGCCCCAGCATTTT.

This clonotype was picked up many times. The rearrangement links TRBV7-9 to TRBJ2-6; TRBD2 is a possible D gene (5 bases). Germline V gene sequence: CDR1 SEHNR, CDR2 FQNEAQ (reference sequence). The CDR3 has 17 amino acids. V was trimmed by 1 base and J by 0 bases, leaving 10 bases between them. CDR3 region: CASSLEYRDSGANVLTF. The CDR3 bases are TGTGCCAGCAGCTTAGAATATCGGGACTCTGGGGCCAACGTCCTGACTTTC.

The sample holds many counts of this clonotype. The chain couples TRBV30 to TRBJ2-7; perhaps TRBD1 as D (5 bases). The germline V gene encodes CDR1 GTSNPN and CDR2 SVGIG (reference sequence). CDR3 length equals 11 residues. The V end was cut by 7 bases, the J end by 3 bases, with 10 bases between. The DNA of the CDR3 is TGTGCCTCGGACAAGCTCTACGAGCAGTACTTC. Its protein product is CASDKLYEQYF.

The chain uses TRBV27 and TRBJ2-7, with no clear D. Germline V gives CDR1 MNHEY, CDR2 SMNVEV (reference sequence). The CDR3 extends over 12 amino acids. The ends were cut back, 11 bases at V and 4 bases at J, with 15 bases in the middle. CDR3 residues: CAGISTAYEQYF. CDR3 coding DNA: TGTGCCGGCATTTCAACGGCATACGAGCAGTACTTC.

This clonotype was seen a handful of times. The chain recombines TRBV7-2 with TRBJ2-2; 7 positions match TRBD1. The ends lost 4 bases at V and 5 bases at J; junction bases unmatched: 7. The CDR3 length is 15 residues. The germline V gene encodes CDR1 SGHTA and CDR2 FQGNSA. This chain's CDR3 is CASSSVNRGTGELFF. DNA of the CDR3: TGTGCCAGCAGCTCCGTAAACAGGGGAACCGGGGAGCTGTTTTTT.

For this clonotype: Germline and junction disagree at one end, which may indicate a read error. This chain uses TRBV5-1 with TRBJ1-4; D possibly corresponds to TRBD1 (6 bases). CDR3 length equals 15 residues. In germline, CDR1 is SGHRS, CDR2 YFSETQ. CDR3 sequence (DNA): TGCGCCAGCGGCTTGGAGCGGGGGGCGCGCCAAAAACTGTTTTTT. It codes for CASGLERGARQKLFF.

V and J are TRBV19 and TRBJ1-5; D ambiguous. The V gene's germline CDR1 is LNHDA and CDR2 SQIVND (reference sequence). V lost 3 bases, J lost 0 bases, and 9 bases lay in between. The CDR3 extends over 15 amino acids. CDR3 sequence reads: CASSIDAYSNQPQHF. In DNA form, the CDR3 reads TGTGCCAGTAGTATCGACGCATATAGCAATCAGCCCCAGCATTTT.

In this sample, this clonotype turned up a few times. J is TRBJ2-5 and V is TRBV19; 7 bases are shared with TRBD1. From germline, CDR1 is LNHDA and CDR2 SQIVND (reference sequence). This CDR3 is 15 amino acids long. Trimming removed 3 bases from V and 5 bases from J; junction bases left unmatched: 9. Written as DNA, the CDR3 is TGTGCCAGTAGTATCGGGAACAGGGGTTTGGAGACCCAGTACTTC. Its protein product is CASSIGNRGLETQYF.

The sample holds many counts of this clonotype. This sequence joins TRBV12-3 or TRBV12-4 and TRBJ2-3; perhaps D is TRBD1 or TRBD2 (6 bases each). V dropped 2 bases and J dropped 3 bases, with 12 bases sitting between them. CDR3 length equals 15 residues. In nucleotides, the CDR3 is TGTGCCAGCAGTTTATCCCCGGGGGCGACAGATACGCAGTATTTT. Its protein is CASSLSPGATDTQYF.

As for this clonotype: With a much larger clone just one base away, this may be a read error. No conserved phenylalanine or tryptophan ends this CDR3, so it is likely a read error. The chain has TRBV20-1 and TRBJ2-1; 11 positions agree with TRBD2. The J segment lost 6 bases and the V segment lost 6 bases, leaving 13 bases of the junction unmatched. The CDR3 has 16 amino acids. Germline-derived CDR1 and CDR2 are DFQATT and SNEGSKA (reference sequence). CDR3 sequence: CSAIKGSGRVANEQFC. CDR3 DNA sequence: TGCAGTGCCATCAAGGGTAGCGGGAGGGTAGCCAATGAGCAGTTCTGC.

Ten or more counts support this clonotype. The chain combines TRBV6-1 with TRBJ2-7; maybe TRBD2 (6 bases). The CDR3 spans 13 residues. The V gene lost 8 bases and the J gene lost 1 base, with 12 bases spanning the gap. The germline gives CDR1 MNHNS, CDR2 SASEGT. CDR3 in DNA: TGTGCCAGCGCCTGGACTATATCCTACGAGCAGTACTTC. Translation: CASAWTISYEQYF.